This T cell receptor (beta chain) was recovered during a study of CD8+CD57+ T cells in acquired aplastic anemia. Overall study results and limits: In common between the patients and the controls were around 29 CD8+ CDR3 sequences.

Sequencing was done on patients that had shown CD8+CD57+ cell expansion by flow cytometry. Turning to this clonotype: Its antigen remains unidentified.

Genomic DNA was employed as the template in profiling TCR beta VDJ and CDR3. One entry per CDR3 protein results from TCRdb running MiXCR on the reads. This table has hundreds of thousands of distinct CDR3 sequences, roughly a third appearing once. V was clipped by 0 bases and J by 8 bases, with 23 bases between them. Germline V CDR1 and CDR2: LNHNV, YYDKDF (reference sequence). This CDR3 spans 19 amino acids. The TCR comes from a human donor with aplastic anemia. The chain combines TRBV15 with TRBJ1-6; D is undetermined. Sequencing was done on a sample of sorted CD4+, CD8+, or CD8+CD57+ T cells (not recorded which) from PBMCs. The CDR3 protein is CATSRDRHSIGSLYSPLHF. The CDR3 coding sequence is TGTGCCACCAGCAGAGATCGGCACAGTATAGGTAGTTTGTATTCACCCCTCCACTTT.